This entry is about one TCR beta chain. With 1 base removed from V and 8 bases from J, the gap between germline ends came to 17 bases. The germline V gene encodes CDR1 SGHTA and CDR2 FQGNSA. CDR3 length: 15 residues. These data are taken from a study of blood T cell repertoires in COVID-19. Looking at the study overall: There were acute and convalescent COVID-19 samples, and they came from the United States, Italy and Spain.

The assay was immunoSEQ multiplex PCR, and TCRdb's table has in-frame clones only and misses some. Of around 110,000 clones in the sample, 90% were seen once. The sequencing sample was made of peripheral blood. The chain is built from TRBV7-2 and TRBJ1-1; perhaps TRBD1 as D (6 bases). This TCR was recovered from a human donor with active COVID-19. The donor label of this sample is uncertain. In DNA form, the CDR3 reads TGTGCCAGCAGCTTAGATAGGACCCGGGGGGGCGAAGCTTTCTTT. Protein sequence: CASSLDRTRGGEAFF.